This entry lists 23 T cell receptor beta chains sequenced from one sample in a study of somatic mutations in cytotoxic T cells in rheumatoid arthritis. Profiling relied on immunoSEQ multiplex PCR, and the TCRdb table lists in-frame clones only, not all of them. The data contain 17,000 or so clones, 75% to 80% of them singletons. The sample comprised CD8+ T cells sorted from blood. The receptors here all came from an adult with rheumatoid arthritis.

The genes are TRBV7-6 and TRBJ1-2; 9 positions agree with TRBD1. Looked up from germline, CDR1 is SGHVS and CDR2 is FNYEAQ. J was trimmed by 7 bases and V by 6 bases; bases with no gene match: 3. The CDR3 runs to 12 residues. The CDR3 DNA sequence: TGTGCCAGCAGGGGACAGGGCACTGGCTACACCTTC. This sequence encodes CASRGQGTGYTF.

This clone was counted a few times. The J gene is TRBJ2-3, the V gene TRBV9, with no clear D. V was pared by 2 bases and J by 1 base, with 11 bases between. The CDR3 has 15 residues. Germline CDR1 and CDR2: SGDLS and YYNGEE. CDR3 DNA: TGTGCCAGCAGCGTTCAGTATAGGGGCACAGATACGCAGTATTTT. Translating it yields CASSVQYRGTDTQYF. The whole variable domain, remainder taken from reference TRBV9 and TRBJ2-3, is DSGVTQTPKHLITATGQRVTLRCSPRSGDLSVYWYQQSLDQGLQFLIQYYNGEERAKGNILERFSAQQFPDLHSELNLSSLELGDSALYFCASSVQYRGTDTQYFGPGTRLTVL.

The V call is TRBV5-4, the J call TRBJ2-7; maybe TRBD1 (6 bases). Trimming removed 0 bases from V and 3 bases from J, with 13 bases in between. Germline V gene sequence: CDR1 SGHNT, CDR2 YYREEE (reference sequence). This CDR3 spans 15 amino acids. The CDR3 loop is CASSLARGHGYEQYF. The DNA for the CDR3 is TGTGCCAGCAGCTTGGCCAGGGGCCATGGCTACGAGCAGTACTTC. The complete variable domain, with remaining parts taken from reference TRBV5-4 and TRBJ2-7, reads ETGVTQSPTHLIKTRGQQVTLRCSSQSGHNTVSWYQQALGQGPQFIFQYYREEENGRGNFPPRFSGLQFPNYSSELNVNALELDDSALYLCASSLARGHGYEQYFGPGTRLTVT.

The V call is TRBV27, the J call TRBJ1-2; a possible D gene is TRBD1 (5 bases). This CDR3 region has 13 residues. Looked up from germline, CDR1 is MNHEY and CDR2 is SMNVEV (reference sequence). With 5 bases removed from V and 0 bases from J, the gap between germline ends came to 7 bases. The CDR3 DNA reads TGTGCCAGCAGTCTGACAGCTAACTATGGCTACACCTTC. It specifies CASSLTANYGYTF.

This clone has only a few counts. The rearrangement joins TRBV19 to TRBJ1-5; unclear D gene. Trimming took 3 bases from V and 0 from J, leaving 9 bases between them. Germline V CDR1 and CDR2: LNHDA, SQIVND (reference sequence). This CDR3 has 15 residues. In nucleotides, the CDR3 is TGTGCCAGTAGTATGGGAGTCGCTAGCAATCAGCCCCAGCATTTT. This encodes CASSMGVASNQPQHF.

The V call is TRBV4-1, the J call TRBJ1-2; TRBD1 might be the D (5 bases). The germline CDR1 and CDR2 sequences are MGHRA and YSYEKL. V shed 0 bases and J shed 5 bases, with 16 bases lying between them. This CDR3 is built from 16 residues. For the CDR3, the DNA is TGCGCCAGCAGCCAAGATGAGCAGGGTTCATCTTATGGCTACACCTTC. This codes for CASSQDEQGSSYGYTF.

The genes are TRBV27 and TRBJ1-2; D unclear. The germline V gene encodes CDR1 MNHEY and CDR2 SMNVEV (reference sequence). Between the trimmed V and J ends, which lost 0 bases and 7 bases, there was a span of 15 bases. This CDR3 has 15 residues. The CDR3 spells CASSLSASSLGGYTF. CDR3 nucleotide sequence: TGTGCCAGCAGTTTATCCGCGAGTTCCCTAGGTGGCTACACCTTC.

CDR3 region: CASSLRQGVDQPQHF. The CDR3 coding sequence is TGTGCCAGCAGCTTAAGGCAGGGGGTTGATCAGCCCCAGCATTTT. The chain recombines TRBV7-9 with TRBJ1-5; 7 nucleotides agree with TRBD1. The junction had 6 bases not matched to a gene; V was cut back by 2 bases and J by 5 bases. Germline V gives CDR1 SEHNR, CDR2 FQNEAQ (reference sequence). This CDR3 comprises 15 residues.

This clone was observed once. V usage is TRBV5-4 and J usage is TRBJ1-1; D is unresolved. From germline, CDR1 is SGHNT and CDR2 YYREEE (reference sequence). The CDR3 has 12 amino acids. Trimming left V 2 bases short and J 5 bases short, with 7 bases between. DNA for the CDR3: TGTGCCAGCAGCTTTGGGGAAACTGAAGCTTTCTTT. Translated, it gives CASSFGETEAFF. The entire variable domain, with the rest obtained from reference TRBV5-4 and TRBJ1-1, is as follows: ETGVTQSPTHLIKTRGQQVTLRCSSQSGHNTVSWYQQALGQGPQFIFQYYREEENGRGNFPPRFSGLQFPNYSSELNVNALELDDSALYLCASSFGETEAFFGQGTRLTVV.

The chain recombines TRBV2 with TRBJ2-7; D is ambiguous. Germline V gives CDR1 SNHLY, CDR2 FYNNEI. Trimming cost V 6 bases and J 0 bases, with 6 bases left between them. This CDR3 spans 12 amino acids. CDR3 residues: CASSDSSYEQYF. As DNA, the CDR3 is TGTGCCAGCAGCGATTCCTCCTACGAGCAGTACTTC.

The rearrangement links TRBV7-9 to TRBJ2-2; D not certain. The CDR3 totals 11 residues. Trimming left V 8 bases short and J 1 base short, with 2 bases between. Germline CDR1 is SEHNR and CDR2 is FQNEAQ (reference sequence). CDR3 in amino acids: CASRNTGELFF. CDR3 DNA sequence: TGTGCCAGCCGGAACACCGGGGAGCTGTTTTTT.

The genes are TRBV2 and TRBJ1-1, with TRBD1 matching over 10 bases. CDR3 length equals 16 residues. Per the germline V gene, CDR1 is SNHLY and CDR2 is FYNNEI. V lost 4 bases, J lost 3 bases, and 8 bases stayed unmatched. The CDR3 here is CASSGSLGQGYTEAFF. DNA for the CDR3: TGTGCCAGCAGTGGGAGTCTGGGACAGGGGTACACTGAAGCTTTCTTT.

The chain uses TRBV29-1 and TRBJ1-1, with D possibly TRBD1 on 6 matching bases. The germline V gene has CDR1 SQVTM and CDR2 ANQGSEA. The CDR3 sequence is 14 residues long. The V end was cut by 6 bases, the J end by 1 base, with 15 bases between. The CDR3 coding sequence is TGCAGCGTCGCGGGGGCCACATGGAACACTGAAGCTTTCTTT. Its protein is CSVAGATWNTEAFF. Drawing the rest from reference TRBV29-1 and TRBJ1-1, the complete variable domain is SAVISQKPSRDICQRGTSLTIQCQVDSQVTMMFWYRQQPGQSLTLIATANQGSEATYESGFVIDKFPISRPNLTFSTLTVSNMSPEDSSIYLCSVAGATWNTEAFFGQGTRLTVV.

The chain recombines TRBV6-1 with TRBJ2-1, with 10 bases aligning to TRBD2. The CDR3 has 14 amino acids. V lost 6 bases and J lost 8; bases outside the gene matches: 7. Germline V gene data show CDR1 as MNHNS and CDR2 as SASEGT. Here the CDR3 reads CASSSKRGGDEQFF. The CDR3 DNA is TGTGCCAGCAGCTCGAAGCGGGGGGGCGATGAGCAGTTCTTC.

This clone was counted a few times. The chain is built from TRBV19 and TRBJ1-6, with D possibly being TRBD1 (6 bases). This CDR3 is 17 amino acids long. V was trimmed by 7 bases and J by 6 bases, leaving 22 bases between them. The germline gives CDR1 LNHDA, CDR2 SQIVND (reference sequence). CDR3 amino acids: CASTSGRGLFPNSPLHF. Written as DNA, the CDR3 is TGTGCCAGTACCTCTGGGAGGGGGTTATTCCCTAATTCACCCCTCCACTTT.

The V and J genes are TRBV10-1 and TRBJ2-7; D remains unclear. CDR3 length equals 13 residues. The ends were cut back, 3 bases at V and 3 bases at J, with 9 bases in the middle. CDR1 WNHNN and CDR2 SYGVQD come from the germline V gene (reference sequence). In DNA, the CDR3 is TGCGCCAGCAGTGATAATGCCTTCTACGAGCAGTACTTC. As protein: CASSDNAFYEQYF.

The chain carries TRBV4-1 and TRBJ2-1; D gene ambiguous. Trimming cost V 4 bases and J 0 bases, with 4 bases left between them. Germline loops: CDR1 MGHRA, CDR2 YSYEKL. The CDR3 is 13 residues long. The CDR3 DNA is TGCGCCAGCAGCCCTAGCTCCTACAATGAGCAGTTCTTC. Amino acid sequence: CASSPSSYNEQFF.

In this sample, this clone turned up a few times. This sequence joins TRBV7-9 and TRBJ1-6; the D is unclear. This CDR3 is built from 13 residues. Germline V CDR1 and CDR2: SEHNR, FQNEAQ (reference sequence). The V end was cut by 2 bases, the J end by 8 bases, with 7 bases between. The CDR3 loop is CASSLRVDSPLHF. Here the CDR3 DNA reads TGTGCCAGCAGCTTACGCGTCGATTCACCCCTCCACTTT.

The chain uses TRBV28 and TRBJ1-1, with D unresolved. Trimming removed 5 bases from V and 5 bases from J, with 18 bases in between. CDR3 length: 15 amino acids. Per the germline V gene, CDR1 is MDHEN and CDR2 is SYDVKM. The CDR3 bases are TGTGCCAGCAGTAGAGCCATTGAGGTATGGACTGAAGCTTTCTTT. Its translation: CASSRAIEVWTEAFF.

J is TRBJ1-1 and V is TRBV15; no clear D gene. The V gene's germline CDR1 is LNHNV and CDR2 YYDKDF (reference sequence). Trimming cost V 3 bases and J 1 base, with 12 bases left between them. The CDR3 consists of 15 residues. The CDR3 region is CATSRLVTTNTEAFF. CDR3 nucleotides: TGTGCCACCAGCAGGCTGGTCACTACGAACACTGAAGCTTTCTTT.

The chain has TRBV29-1 and TRBJ2-3; 8 nucleotides match TRBD1. Germline values: CDR1 SQVTM, CDR2 ANQGSEA. The ends lost 5 bases at V and 5 bases at J; junction bases unmatched: 6. This CDR3 spans 13 amino acids. The chain's CDR3 is CSVSGGGGDTQYF. DNA of the CDR3: TGCAGCGTTTCAGGGGGCGGTGGAGATACGCAGTATTTT.

The rearrangement links TRBV4-1 to TRBJ2-1, with TRBD1 matching 8 bases. V lost 0 bases, J lost 3 bases, and 4 bases stayed unmatched. This CDR3 comprises 16 residues. Per the germline V gene, CDR1 is MGHRA and CDR2 is YSYEKL. This CDR3 is CASSQDRGTGYNEQFF. CDR3 bases: TGCGCCAGCAGCCAAGATCGTGGGACAGGCTACAATGAGCAGTTCTTC.

The chain uses TRBV2 and TRBJ2-7; D gene unclear. Germline V lookup: CDR1 SNHLY, CDR2 FYNNEI. The V and J ends lost 4 bases and 2 bases respectively, with 6 bases between them. The CDR3 is 12 residues long. The DNA of the CDR3 is TGTGCCAGCAGTGGGCAGACCTACGAGCAGTACTTC. It encodes CASSGQTYEQYF.